Listed below are T cell receptor beta chains from one sample, sequenced in a study of blood T cells in healthy people across ages. One entry per CDR3 protein results from TCRdb running MiXCR on the 5' RACE reads. Of about 670,000 distinct CDR3 sequences listed, approximately 52% were seen once; the top ten hold about 14%. The sample consisted of blood. Receptors were obtained from a woman over 75 in good health. Both conserved end residues are part of each CDR3. A D gene is named only where the DNA matches it firmly. Size is omitted from some rows. Given values are once, few, many or a class for expanded clones.

d_gene	v_gene	abundance	j_gene	CDR3aa	CDR3nt
-	TRBV11-3	-	TRBJ2-1	CASSLSATYNEQFF	TGTGCCAGCAGCTTATCAGCAACCTACAATGAGCAGTTCTTC
-	TRBV4-2	many	TRBJ2-7	CASSQEGEEYEQYF	TGTGCCAGCAGCCAAGAAGGCGAGGAATACGAGCAGTACTTC
TRBD1	TRBV5-5	-	TRBJ2-3	CASSARGTGYGADTQYF	TGTGCCAGCAGCGCCAGGGGGACAGGGTATGGCGCAGATACGCAGTATTTT
-	TRBV4-1	-	TRBJ2-3	CASSPGVGVGDTQYF	TGCGCCAGCAGCCCCGGGGTAGGGGTTGGAGATACGCAGTATTTT
-	TRBV5-1	many	TRBJ1-1	CASSPYRTGNTEAFF	TGCGCCAGCAGCCCATACCGGACGGGGAACACTGAAGCTTTCTTT
TRBD1	TRBV7-3	-	TRBJ2-7	CASSLTEGGRSYEQYF	TGTGCCAGCAGCTTAACGGAAGGGGGCCGCTCCTACGAGCAGTACTTC
-	TRBV7-2	-	TRBJ1-1	CASSSPDRREAFF	TGTGCCAGCAGCTCCCCAGACAGGCGGGAAGCTTTCTTT
-	TRBV9	-	TRBJ2-5	CASSVETGDLAFETQYF	TGTGCCAGCAGCGTAGAGACGGGAGATTTAGCTTTTGAGACCCAGTACTTC
-	TRBV7-2	-	TRBJ2-4	CASSLGSAGNIQYF	TGTGCCAGCAGCTTAGGGTCAGCGGGAAACATTCAGTACTTC
-	TRBV25-1	-	TRBJ2-7	CASISGSYEQYF	TGTGCCAGCATCTCAGGCTCCTACGAGCAGTACTTC
TRBD2	TRBV2	few	TRBJ2-1	CASSGQPGLAGGGSSYNEQFF	TGTGCCAGCAGTGGACAACCGGGACTAGCGGGGGGGGGGAGCTCCTACAATGAGCAGTTCTTC
-	TRBV6-2/TRBV6-3	few	TRBJ2-5	CASSGIYPPETQYF	TGTGCCAGCAGTGGCATTTACCCGCCAGAGACCCAGTACTTC
-	TRBV25-1	-	TRBJ2-7	CASSEWQVGIFYEQYF	TGTGCCAGCAGTGAATGGCAAGTGGGTATCTTCTACGAGCAGTACTTC
TRBD1	TRBV2	-	TRBJ2-7	CASSMGQLSSYEQYF	TGTGCCAGCAGTATGGGACAGTTGAGCTCCTACGAGCAGTACTTC
TRBD1	TRBV7-9	once	TRBJ2-7	CASHRDSLSYEQYF	TGTGCCAGCCACCGGGACAGCCTCTCCTACGAGCAGTACTTC
-	TRBV11-2	-	TRBJ2-1	CASSSFTSEQFF	TGTGCCAGCAGCTCCTTTACCAGTGAGCAGTTCTTC
-	TRBV2	many	TRBJ2-5	CASSQYQETQYF	TGTGCCAGCAGTCAGTACCAAGAGACCCAGTACTTC
-	TRBV14	-	TRBJ1-1	CASSQDWNTEAFF	TGTGCCAGCAGCCAAGATTGGAACACTGAAGCTTTCTTT
TRBD2	TRBV9	many	TRBJ2-7	CASSPGTSPGYEQYF	TGTGCCAGCAGCCCAGGGACTAGCCCTGGTTACGAGCAGTACTTC
-	TRBV2	-	TRBJ2-4	CASSTGRIQYF	TGTGCCAGCAGTACGGGACGCATTCAGTACTTC
-	TRBV14	-	TRBJ1-2	CASSHLTRESYTF	TGTGCCAGCAGCCATTTAACCCGGGAGAGCTACACCTTC
-	TRBV6-1	many	TRBJ1-2	CALREAGGGYTF	TGTGCCCTCCGGGAGGCAGGCGGCGGCTACACCTTC
-	TRBV6-1	-	TRBJ2-7	CASSDQFPQIDEQYF	TGTGCCAGCAGCGACCAATTTCCCCAGATCGACGAGCAGTACTTC
TRBD2	TRBV20-1	many	TRBJ2-1	CSARGATSGGGRNEQFF	TGCAGTGCTAGAGGGGCGACTAGCGGGGGGGGTAGGAATGAGCAGTTCTTC
TRBD1	TRBV3-1	-	TRBJ1-4	CASSQEGQGYEKLFF	TGTGCCAGCAGCCAAGAGGGACAGGGGTATGAAAAACTGTTTTTT
-	TRBV12-3/TRBV12-4	once	TRBJ1-1	CASNGDRINTEAFF	TGTGCCAGCAATGGCGACAGGATCAACACTGAAGCTTTCTTT
-	TRBV18	-	TRBJ2-5	CASSPYLETQYF	TGTGCCAGCTCACCATATCTCGAGACCCAGTACTTC
-	TRBV7-9	-	TRBJ2-7	CASSLALEVHEQYF	TGTGCCAGCAGTCTGGCACTAGAGGTCCACGAGCAGTACTTC